This T cell receptor beta chain was sequenced in a study of neurological immune-mediated disorders. Notes on the study in general: Grouping of repertoires by phylogeny put those of 18 of 34 multiple sclerosis patients into a single related-CDR3 cluster, a possible signature.

This CDR3 has 15 residues. Per germline, CDR1 MNHEY and CDR2 SMNVEV (reference sequence). Trimming took off 0 bases at V and 6 bases at J, with 14 bases between the two ends. MiXCR was run by TCRdb on the 5' RACE reads, yielding one entry per CDR3 protein. The table has 50,000 to 80,000 distinct CDR3 sequences, roughly 4.8% seen once. Remarks on this clonotype: Antigen specificity is unknown.

Source material: PBMCs. This chain connects TRBV27 to TRBJ1-2; D is unresolved. The receptor was derived from a man younger than 40 with multiple sclerosis. The CDR3 coding sequence is TGTGCCAGCAGTTTATCATGGGAAATATTGGATGGCTACACCTTC. Its protein is CASSLSWEILDGYTF.